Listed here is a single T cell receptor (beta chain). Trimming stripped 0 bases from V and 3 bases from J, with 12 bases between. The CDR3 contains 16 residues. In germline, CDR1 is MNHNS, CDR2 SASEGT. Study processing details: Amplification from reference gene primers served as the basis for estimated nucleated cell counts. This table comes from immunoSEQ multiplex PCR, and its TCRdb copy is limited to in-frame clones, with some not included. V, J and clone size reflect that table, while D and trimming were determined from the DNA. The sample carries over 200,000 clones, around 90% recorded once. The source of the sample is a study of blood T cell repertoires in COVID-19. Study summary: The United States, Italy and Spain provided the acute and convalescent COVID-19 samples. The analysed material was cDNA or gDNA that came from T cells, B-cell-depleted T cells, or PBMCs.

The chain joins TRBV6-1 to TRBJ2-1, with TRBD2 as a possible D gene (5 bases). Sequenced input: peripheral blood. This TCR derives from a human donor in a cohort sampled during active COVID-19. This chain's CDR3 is CASSEAEEAYYNEQFF. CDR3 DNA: TGTGCCAGCAGTGAAGCGGAGGAGGCTTACTACAATGAGCAGTTCTTC.